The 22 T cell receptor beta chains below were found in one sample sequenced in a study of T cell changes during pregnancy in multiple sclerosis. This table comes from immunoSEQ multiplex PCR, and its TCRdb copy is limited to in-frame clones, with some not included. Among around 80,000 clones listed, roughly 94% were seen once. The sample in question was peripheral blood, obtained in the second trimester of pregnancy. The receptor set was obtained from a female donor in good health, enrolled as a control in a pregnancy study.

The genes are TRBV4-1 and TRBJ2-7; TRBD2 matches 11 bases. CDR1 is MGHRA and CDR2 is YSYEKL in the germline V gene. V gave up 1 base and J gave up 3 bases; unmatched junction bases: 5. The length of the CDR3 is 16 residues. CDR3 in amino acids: CASSQGEGLAGYEQYF. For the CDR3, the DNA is TGCGCCAGCAGCCAAGGAGAAGGACTAGCGGGCTACGAGCAGTACTTC.

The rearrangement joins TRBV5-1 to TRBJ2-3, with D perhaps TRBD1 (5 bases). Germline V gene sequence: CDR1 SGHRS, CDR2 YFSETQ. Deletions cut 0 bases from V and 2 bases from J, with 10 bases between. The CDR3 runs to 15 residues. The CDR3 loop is CASSLVPDNTDTQYF. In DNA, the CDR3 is TGCGCCAGCAGCTTGGTGCCGGACAACACAGATACGCAGTATTTT.

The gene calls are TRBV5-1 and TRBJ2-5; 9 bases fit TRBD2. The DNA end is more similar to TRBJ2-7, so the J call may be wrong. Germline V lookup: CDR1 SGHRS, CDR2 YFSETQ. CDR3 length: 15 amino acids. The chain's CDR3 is CASSLDSGSSNEQYF. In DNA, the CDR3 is TGCGCCAGCAGCTTGGATAGCGGGAGTAGCAACGAGCAGTACTTC.

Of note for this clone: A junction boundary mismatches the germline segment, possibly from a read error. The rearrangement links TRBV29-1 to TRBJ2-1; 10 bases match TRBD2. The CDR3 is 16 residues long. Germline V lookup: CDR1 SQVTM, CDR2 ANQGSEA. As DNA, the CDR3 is TGCAGCGTTCAAGATCAGGCTAGCGGGAGCAATAGTGAGCAGTTCTTC. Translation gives CSVQDQASGSNSEQFF.

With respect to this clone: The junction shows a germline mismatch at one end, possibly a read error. The CDR3, as DNA: TGCGCCGGCAGCCAAGTGTACACAGGGCGCGGGGGGAGCTCCTACGAGCAGTACTTC. The encoded protein is CAGSQVYTGRGGSSYEQYF. The V and J genes are TRBV4-1 and TRBJ2-7; 8 bases agree with TRBD2. This CDR3 has 19 residues. Germline V gene lookup returns CDR1 MGHRA and CDR2 YSYEKL.

CDR3 DNA sequence: TGCGCCAGCAGCCCCCGGGGACATATGAACACTGAAGCTTTCTTT. As protein: CASSPRGHMNTEAFF. This sequence joins TRBV10-1 and TRBJ1-1, with D perhaps TRBD1 (6 bases). Germline V lookup: CDR1 WNHNN, CDR2 SYGVQD (reference sequence). V was trimmed by 6 bases and J by 0 bases, leaving 14 bases between them. The CDR3 covers 15 residues.

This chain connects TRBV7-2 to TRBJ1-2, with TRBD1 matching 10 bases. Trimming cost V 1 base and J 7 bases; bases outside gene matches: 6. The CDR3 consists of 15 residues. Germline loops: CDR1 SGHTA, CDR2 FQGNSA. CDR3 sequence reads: CASSLVGTGAGGYTF. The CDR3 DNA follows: TGTGCCAGCAGCTTAGTGGGGACAGGGGCTGGTGGCTACACCTTC.

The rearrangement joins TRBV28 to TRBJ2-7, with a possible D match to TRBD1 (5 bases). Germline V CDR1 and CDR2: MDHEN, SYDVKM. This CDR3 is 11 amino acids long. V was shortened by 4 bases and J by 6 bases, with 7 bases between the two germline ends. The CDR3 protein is CASSSGFEQYF. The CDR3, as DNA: TGTGCCAGCAGTTCAGGGTTCGAGCAGTACTTC. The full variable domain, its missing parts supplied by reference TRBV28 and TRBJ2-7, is DVKVTQSSRYLVKRTGEKVFLECVQDMDHENMFWYRQDPGLGLRLIYFSYDVKMKEKGDIPEGYSVSREKKERFSLILESASTNQTSMYLCASSSGFEQYFGPGTRLTVT.

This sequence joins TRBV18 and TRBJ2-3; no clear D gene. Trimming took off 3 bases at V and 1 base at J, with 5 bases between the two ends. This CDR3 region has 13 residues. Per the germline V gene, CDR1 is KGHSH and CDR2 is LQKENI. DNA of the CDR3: TGTGCCAGCTCACCTTTAGGCACAGATACGCAGTATTTT. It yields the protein CASSPLGTDTQYF.

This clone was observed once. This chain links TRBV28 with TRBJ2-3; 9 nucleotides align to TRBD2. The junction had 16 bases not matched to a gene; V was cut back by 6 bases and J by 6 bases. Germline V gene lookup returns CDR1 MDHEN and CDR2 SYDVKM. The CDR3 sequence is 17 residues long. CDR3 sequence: CASSPLTSGTPWDTQYF. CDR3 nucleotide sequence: TGTGCCAGCAGCCCACTGACTAGCGGAACCCCATGGGATACGCAGTATTTT. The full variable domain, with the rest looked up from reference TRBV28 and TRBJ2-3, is DVKVTQSSRYLVKRTGEKVFLECVQDMDHENMFWYRQDPGLGLRLIYFSYDVKMKEKGDIPEGYSVSREKKERFSLILESASTNQTSMYLCASSPLTSGTPWDTQYFGPGTRLTVL.

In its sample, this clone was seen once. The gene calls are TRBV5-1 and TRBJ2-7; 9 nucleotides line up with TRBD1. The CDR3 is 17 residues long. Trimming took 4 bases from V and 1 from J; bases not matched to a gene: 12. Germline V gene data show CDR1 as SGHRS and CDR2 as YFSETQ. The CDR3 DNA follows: TGCGCCAGCAGCCCCGGACAGGGGTTTAGTATTTCCTACGAGCAGTACTTC. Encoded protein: CASSPGQGFSISYEQYF. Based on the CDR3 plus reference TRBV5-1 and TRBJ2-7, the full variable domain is KAGVTQTPRYLIKTRGQQVTLSCSPISGHRSVSWYQQTPGQGLQFLFEYFSETQRNKGNFPGRFSGRQFSNSRSEMNVSTLELGDSALYLCASSPGQGFSISYEQYFGPGTRLTVT.

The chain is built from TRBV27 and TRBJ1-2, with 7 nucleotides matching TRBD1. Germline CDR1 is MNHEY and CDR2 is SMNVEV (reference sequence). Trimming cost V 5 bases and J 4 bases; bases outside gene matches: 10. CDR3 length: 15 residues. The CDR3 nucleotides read TGTGCCAGCAGTCCCCGGGACAGTCGATTCTATGGCTACACCTTC. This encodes CASSPRDSRFYGYTF.

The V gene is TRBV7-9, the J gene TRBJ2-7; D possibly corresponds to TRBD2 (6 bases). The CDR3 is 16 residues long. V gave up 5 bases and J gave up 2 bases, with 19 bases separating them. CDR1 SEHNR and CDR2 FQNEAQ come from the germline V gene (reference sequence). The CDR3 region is CASSLDYRSGPYEQYF. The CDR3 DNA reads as TGTGCCAGCAGCCTGGACTACAGGTCCGGACCCTACGAGCAGTACTTC.

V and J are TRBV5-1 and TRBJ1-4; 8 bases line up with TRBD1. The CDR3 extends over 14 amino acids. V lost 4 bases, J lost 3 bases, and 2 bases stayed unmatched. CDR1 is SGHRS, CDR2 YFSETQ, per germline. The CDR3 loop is CASSVTGANEKLFF. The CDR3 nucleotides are TGCGCCAGCAGCGTGACAGGGGCTAATGAAAAACTGTTTTTT.

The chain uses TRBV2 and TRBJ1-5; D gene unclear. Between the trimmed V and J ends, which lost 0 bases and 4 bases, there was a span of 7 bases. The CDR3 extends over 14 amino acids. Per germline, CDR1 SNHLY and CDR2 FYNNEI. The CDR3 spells CASSEARINQPQHF. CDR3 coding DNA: TGTGCCAGCAGTGAAGCGAGGATAAATCAGCCCCAGCATTTT.

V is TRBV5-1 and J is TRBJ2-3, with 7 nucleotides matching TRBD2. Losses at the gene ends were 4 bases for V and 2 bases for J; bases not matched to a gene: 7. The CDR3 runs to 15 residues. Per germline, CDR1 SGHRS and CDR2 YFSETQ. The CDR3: CASSPRDYNTDTQYF. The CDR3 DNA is TGCGCCAGCAGCCCCCGGGACTACAACACAGATACGCAGTATTTT.

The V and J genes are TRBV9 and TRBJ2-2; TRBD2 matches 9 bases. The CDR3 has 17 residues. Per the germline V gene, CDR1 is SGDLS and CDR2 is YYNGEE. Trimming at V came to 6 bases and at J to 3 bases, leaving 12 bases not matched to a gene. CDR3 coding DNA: TGTGCCAGCAAAAAAGATGGCGGGAGGGCCTACACCGGGGAGCTGTTTTTT. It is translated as CASKKDGGRAYTGELFF.

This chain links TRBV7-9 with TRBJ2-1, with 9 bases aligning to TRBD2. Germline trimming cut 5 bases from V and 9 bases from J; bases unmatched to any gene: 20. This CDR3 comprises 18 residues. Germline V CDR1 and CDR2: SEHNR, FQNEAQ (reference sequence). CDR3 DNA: TGTGCCAGCAGCCCCCCCCTCCGCCTAGCGGGAAGTAGGTCTGAGCAGTTCTTC. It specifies CASSPPLRLAGSRSEQFF.

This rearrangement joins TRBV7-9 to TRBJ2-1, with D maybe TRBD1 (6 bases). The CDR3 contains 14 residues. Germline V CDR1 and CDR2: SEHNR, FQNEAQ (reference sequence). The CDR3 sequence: CAAARGRGYNEQFF. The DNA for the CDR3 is TGTGCTGCGGCCCGGGGCAGGGGCTACAATGAGCAGTTCTTC. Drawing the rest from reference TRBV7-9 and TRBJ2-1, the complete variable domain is DTGVSQNPRHKITKRGQNVTFRCDPISEHNRLYWYRQTLGQGPEFLTYFQNEAQLEKSRLLSDRFSAERPKGSFSTLEIQRTEQGDSAMYLCAAARGRGYNEQFFGPGTRLTVL.

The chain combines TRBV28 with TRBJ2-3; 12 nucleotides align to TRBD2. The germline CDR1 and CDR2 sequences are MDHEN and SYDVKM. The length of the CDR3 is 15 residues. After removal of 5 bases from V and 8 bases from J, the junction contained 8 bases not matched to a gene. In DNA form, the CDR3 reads TGTGCCAGCAGTCCGGGGACTAGCGGGTTTAGTACGCAGTATTTT. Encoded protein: CASSPGTSGFSTQYF.

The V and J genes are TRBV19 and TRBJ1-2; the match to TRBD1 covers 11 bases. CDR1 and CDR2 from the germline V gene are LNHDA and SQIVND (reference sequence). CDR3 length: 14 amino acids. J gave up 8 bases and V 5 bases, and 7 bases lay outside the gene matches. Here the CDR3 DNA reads TGTGCCAGTAGTGCGGACAGGGGGCAGGGCGGCTACACCTTC. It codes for CASSADRGQGGYTF.

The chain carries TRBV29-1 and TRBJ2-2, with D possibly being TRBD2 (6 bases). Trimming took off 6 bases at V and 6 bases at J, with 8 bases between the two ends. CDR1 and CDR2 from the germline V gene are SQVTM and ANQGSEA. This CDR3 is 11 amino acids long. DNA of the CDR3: TGCAGCGTCGGACTATCCGGGGAGCTGTTTTTT. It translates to CSVGLSGELFF.